This TCR beta chain is drawn from a study of beta chain features in type 1 diabetes. Regarding the study as a whole: The naive, central memory and Treg TCRB repertoires looked more alike in patients than they did in healthy donors. TCRB CDR3 length was moderately but significantly reduced in all four CD4+ subsets of Type 1 diabetes patients. PCR, the amplification step, might favor shorter templates, equally in patients and controls.

Sorting with CD45RO/CCR7/CD25/CD127/CD95/CD27 yielded naive, central memory, regulatory and stem-like memory CD4+ cells. This clone has only a few counts. Antigen unknown. V dropped 6 bases and J dropped 1; count of bases not matched to a gene: 5. The CDR3 runs 13 residues. Germline V gene data show CDR1 as SQVTM and CDR2 as ANQGSEA. The sequenced template was cDNA made from the entire isolated RNA. Sequencing used immunoSEQ multiplex PCR; TCRdb keeps in-frame clones, though not all of them. The sample gives over 700,000 clones, 17% of which show up once; 0.02% to 0.025% is in the top ten. The chain uses TRBV29-1 and TRBJ1-1, with 7 bases aligning to TRBD1. Material: naive CD4+ T cells from blood. The source of this sequence is a woman aged 18-29 years in good health. CDR3: CSVERTGNTEAFF. The CDR3 nucleotides read TGCAGCGTCGAACGGACAGGGAACACTGAAGCTTTCTTT.